This T cell receptor (beta chain) appears in the sequencing data of a study of CD8 T cells in ankylosing spondylitis. Study findings and constraints: Blood of patients with ankylosing spondylitis appeared to be characterized by a TCR beta motif of 8 or 9 highly homologous variants.

As concerns this clonotype: The antigen is undetermined.

One entry per CDR3 protein results from TCRdb running MiXCR on the 5' RACE reads. The table records some 700,000 distinct CDR3 sequences, roughly 19% of them present only once. V dropped 0 bases and J dropped 4 bases, with 13 bases sitting between them. CDR1 is MNHEY and CDR2 is SVGEGT in the germline V gene. The CDR3 has 16 amino acids. The TCR comes from a male donor with ankylosing spondylitis. The chain couples TRBV6-2 or TRBV6-3 to TRBJ1-5; maybe TRBD1 (5 bases). Sequencing was performed on blood, either unsorted or a sorted T cell fraction (not recorded which). The CDR3: CASSYSKRAGNQPQHF. CDR3 sequence (DNA): TGTGCCAGCAGTTACTCGAAAAGGGCAGGGAATCAGCCCCAGCATTTT.